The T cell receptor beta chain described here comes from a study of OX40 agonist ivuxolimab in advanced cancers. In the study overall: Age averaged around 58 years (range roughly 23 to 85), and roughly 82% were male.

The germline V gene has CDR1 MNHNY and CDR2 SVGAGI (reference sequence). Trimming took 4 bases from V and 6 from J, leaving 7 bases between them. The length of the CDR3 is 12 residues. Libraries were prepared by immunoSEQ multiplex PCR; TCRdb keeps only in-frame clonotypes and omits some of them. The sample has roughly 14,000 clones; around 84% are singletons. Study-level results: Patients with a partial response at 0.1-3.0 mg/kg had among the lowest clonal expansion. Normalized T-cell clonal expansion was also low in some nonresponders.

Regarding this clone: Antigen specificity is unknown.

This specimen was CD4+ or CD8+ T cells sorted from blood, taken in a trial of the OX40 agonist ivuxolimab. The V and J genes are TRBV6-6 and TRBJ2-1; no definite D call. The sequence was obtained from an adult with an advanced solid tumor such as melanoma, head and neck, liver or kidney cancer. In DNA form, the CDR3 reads TGTGCCAGCAGTTGGTTGGGCAATGAGCAGTTCTTC. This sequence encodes CASSWLGNEQFF.